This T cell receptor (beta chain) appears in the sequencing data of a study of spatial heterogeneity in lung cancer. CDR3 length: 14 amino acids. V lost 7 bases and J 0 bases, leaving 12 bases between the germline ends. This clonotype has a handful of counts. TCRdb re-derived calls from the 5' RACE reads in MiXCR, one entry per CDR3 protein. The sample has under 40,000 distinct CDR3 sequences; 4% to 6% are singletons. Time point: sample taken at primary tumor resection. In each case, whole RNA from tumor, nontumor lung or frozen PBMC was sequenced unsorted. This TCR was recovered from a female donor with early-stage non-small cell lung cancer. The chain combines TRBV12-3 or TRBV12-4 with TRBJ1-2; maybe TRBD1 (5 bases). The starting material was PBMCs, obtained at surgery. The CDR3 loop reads CASNTRGANYGYTF. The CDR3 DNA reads TGTGCCAGCAATACTCGGGGGGCTAACTATGGCTACACCTTC.